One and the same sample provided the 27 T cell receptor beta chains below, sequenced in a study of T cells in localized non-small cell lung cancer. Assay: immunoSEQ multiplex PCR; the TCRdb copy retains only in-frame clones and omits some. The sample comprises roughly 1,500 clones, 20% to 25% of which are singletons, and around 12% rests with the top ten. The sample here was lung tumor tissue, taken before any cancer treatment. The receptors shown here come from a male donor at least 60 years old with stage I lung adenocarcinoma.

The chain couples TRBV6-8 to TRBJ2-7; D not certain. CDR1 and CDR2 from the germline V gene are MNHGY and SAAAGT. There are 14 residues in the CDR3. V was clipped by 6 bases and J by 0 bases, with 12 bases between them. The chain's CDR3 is CASRLLVSSYEQYF. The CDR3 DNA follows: TGTGCCAGCAGACTCTTAGTCTCCTCCTACGAGCAGTACTTC.

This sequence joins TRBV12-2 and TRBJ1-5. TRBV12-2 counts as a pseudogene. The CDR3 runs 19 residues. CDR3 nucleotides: TGTGCAAGTCGCTTCGGGGGTAACAGTATCTTCTTTAGCAATCAGCCCCAGCATTTT. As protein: CASRFGGNSIFFSNQPQHF.

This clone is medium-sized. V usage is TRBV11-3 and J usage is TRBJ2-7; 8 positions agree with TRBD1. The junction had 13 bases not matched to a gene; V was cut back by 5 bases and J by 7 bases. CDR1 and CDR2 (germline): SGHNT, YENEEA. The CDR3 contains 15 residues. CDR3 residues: CASSPQTGDRGEQYF. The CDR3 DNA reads TGTGCCAGCAGCCCTCAGACAGGGGATCGCGGGGAGCAGTACTTC.

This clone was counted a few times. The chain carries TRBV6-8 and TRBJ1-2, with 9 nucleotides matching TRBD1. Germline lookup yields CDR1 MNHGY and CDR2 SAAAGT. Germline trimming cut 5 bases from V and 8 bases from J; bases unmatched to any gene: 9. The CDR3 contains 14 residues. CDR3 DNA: TGTGCCAGCAGTAGCACAGGGGGCGTGAGGGGCTACACCTTC. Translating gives CASSSTGGVRGYTF.

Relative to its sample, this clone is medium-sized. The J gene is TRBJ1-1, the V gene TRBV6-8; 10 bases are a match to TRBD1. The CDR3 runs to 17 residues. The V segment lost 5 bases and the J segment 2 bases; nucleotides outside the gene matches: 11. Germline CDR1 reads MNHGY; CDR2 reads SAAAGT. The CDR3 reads CASSDGTGDFLNTEAFF. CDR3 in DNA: TGTGCCAGCAGTGACGGGACAGGGGACTTTCTTAACACTGAAGCTTTCTTT.

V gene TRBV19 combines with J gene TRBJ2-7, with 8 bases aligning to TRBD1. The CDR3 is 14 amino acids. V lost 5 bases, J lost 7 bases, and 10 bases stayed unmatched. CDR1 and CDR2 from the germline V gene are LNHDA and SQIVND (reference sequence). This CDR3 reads CASSPRQGPGEQYF. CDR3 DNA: TGTGCCAGTAGTCCCCGACAGGGGCCGGGGGAGCAGTACTTC.

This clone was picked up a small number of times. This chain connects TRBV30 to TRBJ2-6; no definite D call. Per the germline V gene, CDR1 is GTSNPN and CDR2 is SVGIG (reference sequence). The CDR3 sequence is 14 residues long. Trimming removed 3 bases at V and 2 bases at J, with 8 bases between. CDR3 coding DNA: TGTGCCTGGAGCGTTGGGACTGGGGCCAACGTCCTGACTTTC. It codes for CAWSVGTGANVLTF.

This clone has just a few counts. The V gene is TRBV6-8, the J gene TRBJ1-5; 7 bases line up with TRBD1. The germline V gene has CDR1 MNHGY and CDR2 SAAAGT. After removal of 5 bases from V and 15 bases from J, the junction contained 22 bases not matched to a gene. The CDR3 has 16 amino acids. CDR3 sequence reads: CASSPRTGSSEFQWHF. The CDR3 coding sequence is TGTGCCAGCAGTCCTAGGACAGGTAGCAGTGAGTTCCAGTGGCATTTT.

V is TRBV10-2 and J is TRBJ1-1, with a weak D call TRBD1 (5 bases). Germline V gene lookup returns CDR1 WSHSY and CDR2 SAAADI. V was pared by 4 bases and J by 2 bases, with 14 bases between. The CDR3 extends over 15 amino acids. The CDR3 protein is CASSAGVGANTEAFF. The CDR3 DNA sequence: TGCGCCAGCAGTGCTGGGGTCGGGGCAAACACTGAAGCTTTCTTT.

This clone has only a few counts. In DNA form, the CDR3 reads TGTGCCAGCAGCTCGACAGGGAATGCCCGTGGAGCTTTCTTT. It codes for CASSSTGNARGAFF. The chain uses TRBV11-3 and TRBJ1-1, with 7 bases lining up with TRBD1. Germline V lookup: CDR1 SGHNT, CDR2 YENEEA. The CDR3 loop spans 14 amino acids. With V trimmed by 4 bases and J by 10 bases, 12 bases remained unmatched.

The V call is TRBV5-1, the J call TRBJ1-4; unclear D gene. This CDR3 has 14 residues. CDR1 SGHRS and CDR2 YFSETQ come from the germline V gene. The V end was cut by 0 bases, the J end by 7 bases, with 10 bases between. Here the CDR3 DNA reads TGCGCCAGCAGCTTGGTTTCCTCGGGTGAAAAACTGTTTTTT. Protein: CASSLVSSGEKLFF.

The CDR3 protein is CAWGRTDSSYTF. The CDR3 DNA reads as TGTGCCTGGGGACGGACAGATTCAAGCTACACCTTC. This rearrangement joins TRBV30 to TRBJ1-2; a weak D match, TRBD1 (6 bases). The germline CDR1 and CDR2 sequences are GTSNPN and SVGIG (reference sequence). Trimming took off 5 bases at V and 9 bases at J, with 16 bases between the two ends. CDR3 length: 12 amino acids.

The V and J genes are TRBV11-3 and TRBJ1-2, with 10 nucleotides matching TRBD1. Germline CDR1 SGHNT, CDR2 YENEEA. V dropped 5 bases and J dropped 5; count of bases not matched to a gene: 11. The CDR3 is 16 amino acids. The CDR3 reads CASSVGSGTGEYGYTF. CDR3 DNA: TGTGCCAGCAGCGTGGGCTCCGGGACAGGGGAATATGGCTACACCTTC.

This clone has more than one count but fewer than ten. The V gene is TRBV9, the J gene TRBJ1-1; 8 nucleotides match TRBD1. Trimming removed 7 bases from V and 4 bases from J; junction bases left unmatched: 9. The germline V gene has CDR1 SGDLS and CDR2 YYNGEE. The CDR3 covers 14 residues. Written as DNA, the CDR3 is TGTGCCAGCCAACTTGACAGGGGCTCCACTGAAGCTTTCTTT. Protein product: CASQLDRGSTEAFF. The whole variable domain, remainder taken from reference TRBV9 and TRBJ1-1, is DSGVTQTPKHLITATGQRVTLRCSPRSGDLSVYWYQQSLDQGLQFLIQYYNGEERAKGNILERFSAQQFPDLHSELNLSSLELGDSALYFCASQLDRGSTEAFFGQGTRLTVV.

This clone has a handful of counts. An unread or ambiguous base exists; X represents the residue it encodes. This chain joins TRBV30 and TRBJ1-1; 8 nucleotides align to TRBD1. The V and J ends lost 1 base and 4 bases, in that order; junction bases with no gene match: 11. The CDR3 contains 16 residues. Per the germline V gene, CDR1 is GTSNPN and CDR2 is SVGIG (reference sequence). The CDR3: CAWSGGXTGVXTEAFF. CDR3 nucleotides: TGTGCCTGGAGTGGGGGGGKGACAGGGGTGARCACTGAAGCTTTCTTT.

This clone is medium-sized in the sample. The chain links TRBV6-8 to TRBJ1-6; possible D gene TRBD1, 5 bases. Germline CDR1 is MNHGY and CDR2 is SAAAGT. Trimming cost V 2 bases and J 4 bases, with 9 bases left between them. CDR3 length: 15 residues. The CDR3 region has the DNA TGTGCCAGCAGTTACCGGGACGGTTATAATTCACCCCTCCACTTT. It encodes CASSYRDGYNSPLHF.

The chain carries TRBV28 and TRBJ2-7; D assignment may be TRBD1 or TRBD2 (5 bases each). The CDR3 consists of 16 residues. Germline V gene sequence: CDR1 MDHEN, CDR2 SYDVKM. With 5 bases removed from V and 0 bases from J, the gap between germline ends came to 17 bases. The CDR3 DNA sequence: TGTGCCAGCAGTACCTCCGGGACGGCCTTCTCCTACGAGCAGTACTTC. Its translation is CASSTSGTAFSYEQYF.

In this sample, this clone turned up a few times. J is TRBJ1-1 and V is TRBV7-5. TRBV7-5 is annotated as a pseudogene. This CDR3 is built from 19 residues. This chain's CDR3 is CASSSRGGSSRVMNTEAFF. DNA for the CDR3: TGTGCCAGCAGCTCACGGGGAGGGTCCTCGAGGGTGATGAACACTGAAGCTTTCTTT.

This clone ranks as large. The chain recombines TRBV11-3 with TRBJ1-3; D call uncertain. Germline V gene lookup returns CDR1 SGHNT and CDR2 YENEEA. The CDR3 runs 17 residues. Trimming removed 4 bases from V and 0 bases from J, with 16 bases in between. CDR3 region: CASSSQIPTSSGNTIYF. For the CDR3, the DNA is TGTGCCAGCAGCTCCCAAATACCGACATCCTCTGGAAACACCATATATTTT.

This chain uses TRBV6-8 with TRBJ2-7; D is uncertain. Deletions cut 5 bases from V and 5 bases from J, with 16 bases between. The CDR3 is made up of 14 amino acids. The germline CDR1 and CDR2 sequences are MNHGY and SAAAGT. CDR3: CASSPRTGYNEQYF. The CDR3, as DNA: TGTGCCAGCAGTCCAAGGACGGGCTATAACGAGCAGTACTTC.

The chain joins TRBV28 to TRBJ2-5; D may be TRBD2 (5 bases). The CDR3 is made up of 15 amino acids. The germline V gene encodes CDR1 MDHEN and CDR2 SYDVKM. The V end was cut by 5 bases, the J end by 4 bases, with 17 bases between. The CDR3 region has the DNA TGTGCCAGCAGTATCTCGGTCCGCGGAGGAGAGACCCAGTACTTC. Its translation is CASSISVRGGETQYF.

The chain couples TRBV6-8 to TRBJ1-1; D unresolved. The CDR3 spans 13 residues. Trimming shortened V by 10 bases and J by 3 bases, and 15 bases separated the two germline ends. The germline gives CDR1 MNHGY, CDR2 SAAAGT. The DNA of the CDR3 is TGTGCCATCGCTAAGCGTGAGGACACTGAAGCTTTCTTT. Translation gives CAIAKREDTEAFF.

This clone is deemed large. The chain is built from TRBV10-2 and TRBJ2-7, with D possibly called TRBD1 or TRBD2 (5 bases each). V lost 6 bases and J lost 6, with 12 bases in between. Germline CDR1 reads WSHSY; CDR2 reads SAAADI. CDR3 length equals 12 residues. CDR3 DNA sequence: TGCGCCAGCAGCCCAGGGAGTAGCGAGCAGTACTTC. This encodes CASSPGSSEQYF.

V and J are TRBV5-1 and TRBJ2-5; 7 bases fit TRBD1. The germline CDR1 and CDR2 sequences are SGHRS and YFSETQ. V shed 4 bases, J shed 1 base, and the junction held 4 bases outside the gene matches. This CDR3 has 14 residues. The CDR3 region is CASSMTGPQETQYF. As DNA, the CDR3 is TGCGCCAGCAGCATGACAGGGCCCCAAGAGACCCAGTACTTC.

The CDR3, as DNA: TGTGCCAGCAGTTACGAACTAGCGGGGATCCCCAACGAGCAGTACTTC. Translated: CASSYELAGIPNEQYF. This rearrangement joins TRBV6-8 to TRBJ2-7; TRBD2 matches at 10 bases. Germline V CDR1 and CDR2: MNHGY, SAAAGT. This CDR3 has 16 residues. The V gene end was trimmed by 2 bases and the J gene end by 5 bases; junction bases not matched to a gene: 9.

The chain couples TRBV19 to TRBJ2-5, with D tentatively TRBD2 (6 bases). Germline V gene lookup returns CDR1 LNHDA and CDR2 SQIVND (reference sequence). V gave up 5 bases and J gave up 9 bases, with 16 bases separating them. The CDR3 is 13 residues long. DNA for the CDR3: TGTGCCAGTAGTCCGCGGGACGGCGGGGCCCAGTACTTC. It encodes CASSPRDGGAQYF. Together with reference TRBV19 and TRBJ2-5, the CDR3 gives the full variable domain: DGGITQSPKYLFRKEGQNVTLSCEQNLNHDAMYWYRQDPGQGLRLIYYSQIVNDFQKGDIAEGYSVSREKKESFPLTVTSAQKNPTAFYLCASSPRDGGAQYFGPGTRLLVL.

DNA of the CDR3: TGCAGCGTTGAAGATCTTGATAGCGGGAGAATTACAGATACGCAGTATTTT. The encoded protein is CSVEDLDSGRITDTQYF. The genes are TRBV29-1 and TRBJ2-3; TRBD2 agrees at 9 bases. V was pared by 0 bases and J by 3 bases, with 10 bases of the junction left unmatched. The CDR3 has 17 residues. In germline, CDR1 is SQVTM, CDR2 ANQGSEA.